Listed below are T cell receptor beta chains from one sample, sequenced in a study of T cell responses to AZD1222 COVID-19 vaccine. Assay: immunoSEQ multiplex PCR; the TCRdb copy retains only in-frame clones and omits some. The sample yields roughly 180,000 clones, 92% seen once. Source: peripheral blood, taken 28 days after the second AZD1222 dose. These receptors all stem from an adult who received the AZD1222 COVID-19 vaccine. Each CDR3 is given with its conserved first and last residue. The D gene is left open where the match is weak. Clone size, where shown, is once, few, many, or a class for clones that have expanded.

v_gene	j_gene	d_gene	abundance	CDR3nt	CDR3aa
TRBV7-9	TRBJ1-3	.	.	TGTGCCAGCAGCCCCCTCGATCGGACTGGAAACACCATATATTTT	CASSPLDRTGNTIYF
TRBV2	TRBJ2-3	.	.	TGTGCCAGCAGTGAATACGGCAGCACAGATACGCAGTATTTT	CASSEYGSTDTQYF
TRBV7-6	TRBJ2-1	.	.	TGTGCCAGCAGCTTAGGACATACGAAGAGCCCCTACAATGAGCAGTTCTTC	CASSLGHTKSPYNEQFF
TRBV27	TRBJ2-7	TRBD1	.	TGTGCCAGCAGTTCAACCGGGACAGGGAAGCAGTACTTC	CASSSTGTGKQYF
TRBV18	TRBJ1-3	.	.	TGTGCCAGCTCACCATTACAGGCAGGCTCTGGAAACACCATATATTTT	CASSPLQAGSGNTIYF
TRBV7-2	TRBJ2-2	TRBD2	.	TGTGCCAGCAGCCTCTTAGCGGGAGCGAACACCGGGGAGCTGTTTTTT	CASSLLAGANTGELFF
TRBV7-8	TRBJ2-7	TRBD1	.	TGTGCCAGCAGCTTTGGTGGGACAGGGGTGTACGAGCAGTACTTC	CASSFGGTGVYEQYF
TRBV7-2	TRBJ2-7	.	.	TGTGCCAGCAGCTTAGCGGGCACCAGCTCCTACGAGCAGTACTTC	CASSLAGTSSYEQYF
TRBV29-1	TRBJ1-2	TRBD1	.	TGCAGCGTCCTGCGCGGACAGGGCCGTGGCTACACCTTC	CSVLRGQGRGYTF
TRBV19	TRBJ2-6	.	.	TGTGCCAGTAGTATAGGAGGGAGATCGGGGGCCAACGTCCTGACTTTC	CASSIGGRSGANVLTF
TRBV5-1	TRBJ1-5	TRBD1	once	TGCGCCAGCAGCTTCCTCCCCTCGACAGGGCTTAACAATCAGCCCCAGCATTTT	CASSFLPSTGLNNQPQHF
TRBV5-8	TRBJ2-7	.	.	TGTGCCAGCAGCTTGGGCGGAGTCTCCTACGAGCAGTACTTC	CASSLGGVSYEQYF
TRBV11-3	TRBJ2-2	TRBD2	.	TGTGCCAGCAGCCCCCTTGCGGGGGGAACCGGCGGGGAGCTGTTTTTT	CASSPLAGGTGGELFF
TRBV3-1/TRBV3-2	TRBJ1-3	TRBD1	.	TGTGCCAGCAGCCAGACAGGGGGCCGGGACACCATATATTTT	CASSQTGGRDTIYF
TRBV6-4	TRBJ2-7	.	.	TGTGCCAGCAGTGACTCGAGTTTAGACGGACCCTACGAGCAGTACTTC	CASSDSSLDGPYEQYF
TRBV4-1	TRBJ1-2	TRBD1	.	TGCGCCAGCAGCCAAGGCCTCCAGGGGGGGGCTCGGACCAACTATGGCTACACCTTC	CASSQGLQGGARTNYGYTF
TRBV10-3	TRBJ2-1	TRBD1	.	TGTGCCATCAGTGAGTCGATTAAGGACAGGGTCTTTGGTGAGCAGTTCTTC	CAISESIKDRVFGEQFF
TRBV5-8	TRBJ1-5	.	few	TGTGCCAGCAGCTTGGTGGGCCCCAATCAGCCCCAGCATTTT	CASSLVGPNQPQHF
TRBV18	TRBJ2-1	TRBD2	.	TGTGCCAGCTCACCGGTAGGCGGGGGCTCCTACAATGAGCAGTTCTTC	CASSPVGGGSYNEQFF
TRBV29-1	TRBJ1-2	.	once	TGCAGCGTTGAGGACCCTACGAATTATGGCTACACCTTC	CSVEDPTNYGYTF
TRBV20-1	TRBJ1-1	.	.	TGCAGTGCCCCGTTGGGAGGAGACGCTTTCTTT	CSAPLGGDAFF
TRBV7-2	TRBJ2-1	.	.	TGTGCCAGCAGCTTTCTAGGGTGGAGGGACAGCTACAATGAGCAGTTCTTC	CASSFLGWRDSYNEQFF
TRBV11-2	TRBJ1-2	TRBD1	.	TGTGCCAGCAGCTGGGACAGAAACTATGGCTACACCTTC	CASSWDRNYGYTF
TRBV30	TRBJ2-7	.	.	TGTGCCTGGTGGAGGGGAGGAGGCCACGAGCAGTACTTC	CAWWRGGGHEQYF
TRBV2	TRBJ1-5	TRBD1	.	TGTGCCAGCAGTGAAGGGGACAGGGGGAACCAGCCCCAGCATTTT	CASSEGDRGNQPQHF
TRBV18	TRBJ2-4	TRBD2	.	TGTGCCAGCTCACCAGGGAGCGGGAGAGAGGGCAAAAACATTCAGTACTTC	CASSPGSGREGKNIQYF
TRBV10-3	TRBJ1-2	.	.	TGTGCCATCAGTGCCCAGGGTAATGGCTACACCTTC	CAISAQGNGYTF
TRBV27	TRBJ1-4	.	.	TGTGCCAGCAGCCCGAGGCCCAGATCTAATGAAAAACTGTTTTTT	CASSPRPRSNEKLFF
TRBV28	TRBJ2-7	.	.	TGTGCCAGCAGTTTAGGTGGGGACCCTAGAATCTACGAGCAGTACTTC	CASSLGGDPRIYEQYF
TRBV15	TRBJ2-2	.	.	TGTGCCACCAGCAGAGATAAGGGTTACACCGGGGAGCTGTTTTTT	CATSRDKGYTGELFF
TRBV6-5	TRBJ2-7	.	.	TGTGCCAGCAGTTACGGACTTAGCTCCTACGAGCAGTACTTC	CASSYGLSSYEQYF
TRBV7-9	TRBJ1-3	.	.	TGTGCCAGCAGCTTTGTCAGGGGCTCTGGAAACACCATATATTTT	CASSFVRGSGNTIYF
TRBV29-1	TRBJ2-7	TRBD2	.	TGCAGCACCTCGGGGGGGGCCGGGACCTACGAGCAGTACTTC	CSTSGGAGTYEQYF
TRBV19	TRBJ2-1	.	.	TGTGCCAGTAGTATCAGGTGGGACAACTACAATGAGCAGTTCTTC	CASSIRWDNYNEQFF
TRBV4-2	TRBJ2-3	.	.	TGTGCCAGCAGCCAAGGTAATAGCGCAGATACGCAGTATTTT	CASSQGNSADTQYF
TRBV19	TRBJ2-3	TRBD1	.	TGTGCCAGTAGTGCTACAGGGGGGAGCACAGATACGCAGTATTTT	CASSATGGSTDTQYF
TRBV7-2	TRBJ2-1	TRBD2	.	TGTGCCAGCAGCTTAGCCAATAGCGGGGGTGCCTACAATGAGCAGTTCTTC	CASSLANSGGAYNEQFF
TRBV19	TRBJ1-5	.	.	TGTGCCAGTAGTATTGCGGCGTATAGCAATCAGCCCCAGCATTTT	CASSIAAYSNQPQHF
TRBV5-1	TRBJ2-5	.	.	TGCGCCAGCAGCGGAGTCAGGGGCCAAGAGACCCAGTACTTC	CASSGVRGQETQYF
TRBV3-1/TRBV3-2	TRBJ2-7	.	.	TGTGCCAGCAGCCTGAGAACGGGTGGGGATTGGTACTTC	CASSLRTGGDWYF
TRBV4-1	TRBJ1-1	.	.	TGCGCCAGCAGCCAAGTTTTCGGACACCCTCCGGGAGAAGCTTTCTTT	CASSQVFGHPPGEAFF
TRBV7-9	TRBJ1-2	.	.	TGTGCCAGCAGCTTCGCGGGAGATGGCTACACCTTC	CASSFAGDGYTF
TRBV18	TRBJ2-7	.	.	TGTGCCAGCTCACCATCCGGGGCTAGCTCCTACGAGCAGTACTTC	CASSPSGASSYEQYF
TRBV4-1	TRBJ2-1	.	.	TGCGCCAGCAGCCAAGAGGTCGGCAGGGGCTCCTACAATGAGCAGTTCTTC	CASSQEVGRGSYNEQFF
TRBV5-1	TRBJ2-3	TRBD1	.	TGCGCCAGCAGCAGTGACAGGGTACTCACAGATACGCAGTATTTT	CASSSDRVLTDTQYF
TRBV21-1	TRBJ1-1	.	.	TGTGCCAGCAGCAAGAGGGGGCGATCGACCCCGCTGCCCACTGAAGCTTTCTTT	CASSKRGRSTPLPTEAFF
TRBV2	TRBJ2-3	TRBD2	.	TGTGCCAGCAGCGATCCGGGACTAGCGGCCTCAGATACGCAGTATTTT	CASSDPGLAASDTQYF
TRBV6-1	TRBJ1-1	.	few	TGTGCCAGCAGTGAAGAGGAGGGGACCCCGGGAACTGAAGCTTTCTTT	CASSEEEGTPGTEAFF
TRBV6-6	TRBJ1-2	TRBD1	.	TGTGCCAGCCTCAGGGACAGCTTTTATGGCTACACCTTC	CASLRDSFYGYTF
TRBV2	TRBJ2-6	TRBD1	.	TGTGCCAGCAGCAAGGACAGGGCCTTTGCCGGGGCCAACGTCCTGACTTTC	CASSKDRAFAGANVLTF
TRBV7-6	TRBJ1-5	.	.	TGTGCCAGCAGCCCCCTGGGGGGCGGGGCCGGAGATCAGCCCCAGCATTTT	CASSPLGGGAGDQPQHF
TRBV27	TRBJ1-2	TRBD1	.	TGTGCCAGCAGTAAGACAGGGAACTATGGCTACACCTTC	CASSKTGNYGYTF
TRBV7-2	TRBJ1-3	.	.	TGTGCCAGCAGCCTCGGACGGAACTCTGGAAACACCATATATTTT	CASSLGRNSGNTIYF
TRBV11-3	TRBJ1-5	.	.	TGTGCCAGCAGCTTATCCTGGACAGTAGAAGGAAATTGCAATCAGCCCCAGCATTTT	CASSLSWTVEGNCNQPQHF
TRBV6-2/TRBV6-3	TRBJ2-7	.	.	TGTGCCAGCAGCCGACAAGGACACAGAGGCGAGCAGTACTTC	CASSRQGHRGEQYF
TRBV5-1	TRBJ2-1	TRBD2	.	TGCGCCAGCAGCTTTCTAGCGGGGGCGGACAATGAGCAGTTCTTC	CASSFLAGADNEQFF
TRBV10-3	TRBJ2-5	.	.	TGTGCCACCCGGGACCTCAAGGGCCGAGAGACCCAGTACTTC	CATRDLKGRETQYF
TRBV4-1	TRBJ1-2	TRBD1	.	TGCGCCAGCAGCCAAGATCCGGGACAGGGTTATGGCTACACCTTC	CASSQDPGQGYGYTF
TRBV5-1	TRBJ1-1	TRBD1	.	TGCGCCAGCAGCCCTGGACAGGGGACAGGAGGCACTGAAGCTTTCTTT	CASSPGQGTGGTEAFF